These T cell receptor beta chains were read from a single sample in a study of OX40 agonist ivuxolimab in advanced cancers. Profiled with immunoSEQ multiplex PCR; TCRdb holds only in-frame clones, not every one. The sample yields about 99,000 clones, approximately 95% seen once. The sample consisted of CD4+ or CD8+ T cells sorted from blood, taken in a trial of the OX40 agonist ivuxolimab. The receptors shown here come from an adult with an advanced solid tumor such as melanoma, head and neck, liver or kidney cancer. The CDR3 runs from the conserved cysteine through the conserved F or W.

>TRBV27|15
CASSVGLANTGELFF
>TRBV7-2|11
CASRLNNEQFF
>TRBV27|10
CARPVGELFF
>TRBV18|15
CASSPGRTSTDTQYF
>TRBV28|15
CASSFGGEGRAEQYF
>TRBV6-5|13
CASRHGTAPGYTF
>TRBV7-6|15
CASSLKGGGNQPQHF
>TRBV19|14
CASSISGTQETQYF
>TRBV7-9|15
CASSPYTGHNDGYTF
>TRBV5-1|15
CASSLGWGPDQPQHF
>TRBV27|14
CASSLWSGADTQYF
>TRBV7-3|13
CASSSDRREKLFF
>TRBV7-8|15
CASSGNSLPDNEQFF
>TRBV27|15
CASSFEDRSTYEQYF
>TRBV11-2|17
CASSRGLAGISGNEQFF
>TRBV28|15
CASSSGGSGDDEAFF
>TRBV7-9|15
CASSLEGRKAYEQYF
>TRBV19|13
CASSSTGGPEQYF
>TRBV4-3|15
CASSTSREGFYGYTF
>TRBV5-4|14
CASSSGTGSYEQYF
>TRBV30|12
CAWSGPREKLFF
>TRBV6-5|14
CASSYTGVGTEAFF
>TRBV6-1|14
CASSLGQGTGELFF
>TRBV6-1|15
CASSEGDRDTYEQYF
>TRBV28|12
CASSLDGDTQYF
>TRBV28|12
CASSQVRVEAFF
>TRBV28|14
CASSLTGTGNTIYF
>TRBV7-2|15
CASSLLRETIETQYF
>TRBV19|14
CASSWGGSNTEAFF
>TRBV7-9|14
CASSLPYTGETQYF
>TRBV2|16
CASSFPLAGGKNEQFF
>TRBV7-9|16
CASSLGAGGPAYEQFF
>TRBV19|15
CASSPRRVDLGELFF
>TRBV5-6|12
CASSLVGETQYF
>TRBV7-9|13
CASSLGTDYGYTF
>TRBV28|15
CASERTPATRETQYF
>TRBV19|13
CASSITLNTEAFF
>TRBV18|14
CASSPGQLYNEQFF
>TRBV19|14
CASSPGQGYAEAFF
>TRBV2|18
CASSGRTSGESSYNEQFF
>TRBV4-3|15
CASSHGQGSRTEAFF
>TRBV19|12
CASSYPGDEQFF
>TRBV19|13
CASSTGLAGEQFF
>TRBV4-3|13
CASSQDKVDTQYF
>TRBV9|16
CASSADWTGGTYEQYF
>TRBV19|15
CASRWTGQGHTEAFF
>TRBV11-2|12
CASSQGTETQYF
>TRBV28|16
CASSFDAGAGIFGYTF
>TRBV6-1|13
CASRVQSGNTIYF